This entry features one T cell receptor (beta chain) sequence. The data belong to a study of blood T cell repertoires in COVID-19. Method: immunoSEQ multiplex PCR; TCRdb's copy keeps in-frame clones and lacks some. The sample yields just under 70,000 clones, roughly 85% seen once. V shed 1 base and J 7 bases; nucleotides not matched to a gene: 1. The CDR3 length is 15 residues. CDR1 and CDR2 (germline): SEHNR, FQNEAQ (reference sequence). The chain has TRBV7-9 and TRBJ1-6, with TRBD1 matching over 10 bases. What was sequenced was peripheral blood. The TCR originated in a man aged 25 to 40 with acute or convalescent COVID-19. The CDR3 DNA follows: TGTGCCAGCAGCTTAGGGGACAGGGGCAATTCACCCCTCCACTTT. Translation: CASSLGDRGNSPLHF. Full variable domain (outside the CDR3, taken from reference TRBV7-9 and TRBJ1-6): DTGVSQNPRHKITKRGQNVTFRCDPISEHNRLYWYRQTLGQGPEFLTYFQNEAQLEKSRLLSDRFSAERPKGSFSTLEIQRTEQGDSAMYLCASSLGDRGNSPLHFGNGTRLTVT.